The sequence of this T cell receptor (beta chain) was determined in a study of cytomegalovirus exposure and HLA in healthy donors. As to this clone: The antigen is undetermined.

PCR involved 60 Vbeta and 13 Jbeta primers. Data came from immunoSEQ multiplex PCR; TCRdb stores just in-frame clones and leaves some out. This sample carries some 130,000 clones, around 10% of them seen once, and the ten largest clones take roughly 7.2%. Study-wide findings and caveats: Cytomegalovirus-associated TCR beta chains were listed, numbering more than 150. Prior analysis indicated that the majority of TCR beta V segments exhibited productivity approximately 90% or approximately 30% of the time. Reports indicate that TCR beta sequences accurately predicted the HLA-A and HLA-B alleles of most subjects. The authors later linked a missense DCLRE1C variant to TCR beta V- and J-gene trimming.

The CDR3 has 13 amino acids. CDR1 and CDR2 (germline): LNHDA, SQIVND (reference sequence). Trimming shortened V by 5 bases and J by 7 bases, and 12 bases separated the two germline ends. The chain has TRBV19 and TRBJ1-5; a possible D gene is TRBD1 (5 bases). The sequenced material came from PBMCs. This TCR was recovered from a middle-aged woman in good health and CMV-seropositive. DNA for the CDR3: TGTGCCAGTAGTGGCGGGGCAAGACAGCCCCAGCATTTT. This translates into CASSGGARQPQHF.